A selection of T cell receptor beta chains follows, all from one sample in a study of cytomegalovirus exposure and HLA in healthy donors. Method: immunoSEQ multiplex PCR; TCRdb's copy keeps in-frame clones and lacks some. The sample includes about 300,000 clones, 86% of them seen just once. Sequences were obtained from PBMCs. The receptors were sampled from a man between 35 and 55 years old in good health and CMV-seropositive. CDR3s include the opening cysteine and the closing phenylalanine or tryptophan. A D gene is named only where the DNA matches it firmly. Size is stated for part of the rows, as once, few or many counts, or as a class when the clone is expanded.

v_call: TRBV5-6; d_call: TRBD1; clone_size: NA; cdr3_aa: CASSPLGQGAGTGELFF
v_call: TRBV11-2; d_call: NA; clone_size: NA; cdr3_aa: CASSLEGGSNEKLFF
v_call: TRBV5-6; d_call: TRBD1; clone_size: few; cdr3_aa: CASSLPDRGTGELFF
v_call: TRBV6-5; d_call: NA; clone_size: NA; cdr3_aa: CASSSRSGANVLTF
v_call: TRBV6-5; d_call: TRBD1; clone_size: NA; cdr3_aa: CASSGDRGTGELFF
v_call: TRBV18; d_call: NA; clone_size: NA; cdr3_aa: CASSPLGRISYEQYF
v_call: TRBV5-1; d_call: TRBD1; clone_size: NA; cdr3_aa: CASSLGGQGATNIQYF
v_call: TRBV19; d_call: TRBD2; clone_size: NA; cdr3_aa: CASTPGLAGDNEQFF
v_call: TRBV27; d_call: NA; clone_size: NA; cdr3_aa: CASSITGTGELFF
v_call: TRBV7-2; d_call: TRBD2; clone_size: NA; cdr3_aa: CASSLAGGGTQTQYF
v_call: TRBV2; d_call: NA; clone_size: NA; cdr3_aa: CASRSWGDSPLHF
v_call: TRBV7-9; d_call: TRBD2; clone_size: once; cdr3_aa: CASSLGSLAGETQYF
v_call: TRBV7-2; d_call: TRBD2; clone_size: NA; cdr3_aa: CASSLSWGGAPRDTQYF
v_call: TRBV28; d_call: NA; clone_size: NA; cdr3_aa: CASSPYTGELFF
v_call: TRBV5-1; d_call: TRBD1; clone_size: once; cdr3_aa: CASSFEGQREQYF
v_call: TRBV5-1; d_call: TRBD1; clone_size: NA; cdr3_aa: CASSLPRTGGENTEAFF
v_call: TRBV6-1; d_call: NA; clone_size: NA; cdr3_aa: CASSIRLQYEQYF
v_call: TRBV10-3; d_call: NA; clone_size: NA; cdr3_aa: CAISDRASYQPYEQYF
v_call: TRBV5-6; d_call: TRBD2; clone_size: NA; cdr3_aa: CASSLGRGIFNEQFF
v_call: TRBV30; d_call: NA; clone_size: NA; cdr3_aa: CAWSSDYQETQYF
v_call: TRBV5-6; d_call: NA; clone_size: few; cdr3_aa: CASRRFHRDNEKLFF
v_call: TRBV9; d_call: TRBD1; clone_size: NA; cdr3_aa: CASSVEAGGEAFF
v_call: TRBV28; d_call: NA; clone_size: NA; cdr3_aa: CASSLGREQYF
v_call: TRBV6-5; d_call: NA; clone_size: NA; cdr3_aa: CASSYSILGEAFF
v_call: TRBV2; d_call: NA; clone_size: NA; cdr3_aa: CASSALRGTYEQYF
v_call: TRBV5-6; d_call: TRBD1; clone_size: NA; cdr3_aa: CASSFGTGVKEQYF
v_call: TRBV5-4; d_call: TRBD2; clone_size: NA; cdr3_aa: CASSPGTSGSNEQFF
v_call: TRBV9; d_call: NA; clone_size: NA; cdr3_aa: CASSVVGEEDYEQYF
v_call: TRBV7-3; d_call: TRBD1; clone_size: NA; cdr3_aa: CASSLTPGQVNTGELFF
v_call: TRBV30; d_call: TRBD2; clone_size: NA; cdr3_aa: CAWSAQSGRPRLYNEQFF
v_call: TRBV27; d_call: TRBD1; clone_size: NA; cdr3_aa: CASSPRGRNNEQFF
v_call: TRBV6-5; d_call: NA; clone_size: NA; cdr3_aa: CASSYSPGGEQYF
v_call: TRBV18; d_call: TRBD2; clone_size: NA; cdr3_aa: CASSPESSGTYNEQFF
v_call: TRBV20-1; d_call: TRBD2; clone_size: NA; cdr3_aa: CSAMGGVEQYF
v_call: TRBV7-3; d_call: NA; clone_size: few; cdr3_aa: CASRATGNTEAFF
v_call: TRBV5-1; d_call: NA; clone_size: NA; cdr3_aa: CASSLGRRGQFF
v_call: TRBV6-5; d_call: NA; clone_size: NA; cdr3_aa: CASSYARAADTQYF
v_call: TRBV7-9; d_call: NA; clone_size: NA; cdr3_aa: CASSFTDRNYEQYF
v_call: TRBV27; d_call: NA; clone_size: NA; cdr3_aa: CASTSRYQETQYF
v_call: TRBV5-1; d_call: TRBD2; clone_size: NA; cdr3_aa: CASSLDGGAGDPYEQYF
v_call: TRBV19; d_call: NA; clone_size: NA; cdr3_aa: CASSISGNTGELFF
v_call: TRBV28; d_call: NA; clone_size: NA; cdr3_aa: CASSLTQYEQYF
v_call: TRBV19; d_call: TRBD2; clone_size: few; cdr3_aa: CASNRAGARGNEQFF
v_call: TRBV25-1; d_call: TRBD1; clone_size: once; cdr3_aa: CASPPRGTGGGNTIYF
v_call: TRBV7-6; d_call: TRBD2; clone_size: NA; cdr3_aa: CASSLEALSSGRYEQYF
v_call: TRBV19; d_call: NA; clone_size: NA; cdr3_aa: CASSIWSVSGNEQFF
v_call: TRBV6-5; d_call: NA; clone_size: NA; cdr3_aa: CATSGSYEQYF
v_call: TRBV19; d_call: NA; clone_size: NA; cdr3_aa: CASSITSSYEQYF
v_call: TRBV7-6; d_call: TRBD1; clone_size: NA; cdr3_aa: CASSSGQGLKYF
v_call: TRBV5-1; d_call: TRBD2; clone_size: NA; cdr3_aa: CASSFGLAGTYEQYF
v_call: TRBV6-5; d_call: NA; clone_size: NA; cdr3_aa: CASSPQAYSGNTIYF
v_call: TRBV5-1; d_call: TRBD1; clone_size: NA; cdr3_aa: CASSGGQGRHDEQYF
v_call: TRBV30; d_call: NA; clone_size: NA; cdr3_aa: CAWSGGAYSEQYF
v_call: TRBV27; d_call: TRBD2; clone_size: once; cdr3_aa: CASSILPSGLAGDNEQFF
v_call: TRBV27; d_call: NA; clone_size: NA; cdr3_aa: CASGPGFTGFRELFF
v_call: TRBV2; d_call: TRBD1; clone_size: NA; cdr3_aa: CASRSGQGREAFF
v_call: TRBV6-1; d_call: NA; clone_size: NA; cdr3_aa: CASSVSFQETQYF